Below are 21 T cell receptor beta chains sequenced from a single sample in a study of post-analysis software for immune sequencing data. Study outcomes and limitations: The five TRBV segments detected at higher frequency in patients than in controls included TRBV5-6, TRBV5-1 and TRBV20-1.

These TCRs' antigens remain unknown. Unique molecular identifiers were carried by the TCR beta cDNA libraries. Via MiXCR, TCRdb re-called the PCR reads, giving one row per CDR3 protein. The sample has some 890,000 distinct CDR3 sequences, approximately 53% seen once. The sample comprised blood. Every receptor here comes from a girl between 10 and 17 years old with multiple sclerosis.

The rearrangement uses TRBV5-1 and TRBJ2-1; D unresolved. V was shortened by 0 bases and J by 0 bases, with 7 bases between the two germline ends. From germline, CDR1 is SGHRS and CDR2 YFSETQ. The CDR3 spans 15 residues. CDR3 in amino acids: CASSLAQTSYNEQFF. The CDR3 nucleotides read TGCGCCAGCAGCTTGGCTCAGACCTCCTACAATGAGCAGTTCTTC.

This clonotype has just one count. V is TRBV25-1 and J is TRBJ2-6; no definite D call. V shed 2 bases and J shed 4 bases, with 18 bases lying between them. There are 18 residues in the CDR3. Germline-derived CDR1 and CDR2 are MGHDK and SYGVNS. The DNA for the CDR3 is TGTGCCAGCAGTGAACGGTCTGGCGGCTTCACCGGGGCCAACGTCCTGACTTTC. This encodes CASSERSGGFTGANVLTF.

The rearrangement uses TRBV28 and TRBJ1-5; D not certain. Germline CDR1 is MDHEN and CDR2 is SYDVKM. The V gene lost 2 bases and the J gene lost 2 bases, with 7 bases spanning the gap. The CDR3 has 14 amino acids. The chain's CDR3 is CASSLVVGNQPQHF. The CDR3 DNA sequence: TGTGCCAGCAGTTTAGTAGTGGGCAATCAGCCCCAGCATTTT.

The rearrangement uses TRBV7-9 and TRBJ2-4; D may correspond to TRBD1 or TRBD2 (5 bases each). The germline CDR1 and CDR2 sequences are SEHNR and FQNEAQ (reference sequence). The CDR3 sequence is 13 residues long. V was shortened by 4 bases and J by 14 bases, with 18 bases between the two germline ends. The CDR3 DNA follows: TGTGCCAGCAGCTCCCGCCAGGGTATGGGAGAGTACTTC. Its protein product is CASSSRQGMGEYF.

The V gene is TRBV7-3, the J gene TRBJ2-3, with D perhaps TRBD2 (6 bases). The CDR3 sequence is 17 residues long. Trimming left V 0 bases short and J 0 bases short, with 13 bases between. Germline CDR1 SGHTA, CDR2 FQGTGA. The CDR3 region has the DNA TGTGCCAGCAGCTTAACGATTCGGGGGATGAGCACAGATACGCAGTATTTT. Its translation is CASSLTIRGMSTDTQYF.

This rearrangement joins TRBV10-3 to TRBJ2-1; 9 bases are a match to TRBD2. This CDR3 has 15 amino acids. CDR1 and CDR2 (germline): ENHRY, SYGVKD. Losses at the gene ends were 2 bases for V and 7 bases for J; bases not matched to a gene: 6. CDR3 loop: CAISEAGGPRNEQFF. CDR3 nucleotides: TGTGCCATCAGTGAGGCGGGAGGGCCTCGGAATGAGCAGTTCTTC.

The V gene is TRBV5-1, the J gene TRBJ2-3, with TRBD2 identical over 7 bases. The CDR3 is made up of 15 amino acids. V lost 5 bases and J lost 0; bases outside the gene matches: 6. Germline loops: CDR1 SGHRS, CDR2 YFSETQ. The chain's CDR3 is CASRRGAGSTDTQYF. The CDR3 DNA sequence: TGCGCCAGCAGGAGAGGAGCGGGGAGCACAGATACGCAGTATTTT.

V is TRBV29-1 and J is TRBJ2-3; 9 nucleotides align to TRBD2. The CDR3 loop spans 15 amino acids. CDR1 is SQVTM, CDR2 ANQGSEA, per germline. The ends lost 4 bases at V and 6 bases at J; junction bases unmatched: 11. The CDR3 DNA reads as TGCAGCGTTGCCAGGACTAGCGTCCCGTCGGATACGCAGTATTTT. Its protein product is CSVARTSVPSDTQYF.

The V call is TRBV29-1, the J call TRBJ2-4; 13 bases are shared with TRBD2. Losses at the gene ends were 5 bases for V and 4 bases for J; bases not matched to a gene: 11. Germline CDR1 reads SQVTM; CDR2 reads ANQGSEA. The CDR3 is made up of 17 amino acids. The CDR3 loop is CSVKPRLAGGGKNIQYF. CDR3 DNA sequence: TGCAGCGTTAAACCCCGACTAGCGGGAGGTGGAAAAAACATTCAGTACTTC.

The V call is TRBV29-1, the J call TRBJ2-5; 10 bases agree with TRBD1. The germline CDR1 and CDR2 sequences are SQVTM and ANQGSEA. The CDR3 contains 14 residues. Germline trimming cut 6 bases from V and 5 bases from J; bases unmatched to any gene: 9. This chain's CDR3 is CSVSDRGRRETQYF. The CDR3 coding sequence is TGCAGCGTATCCGACAGGGGGCGGCGGGAGACCCAGTACTTC.

The chain employs TRBV4-2 and TRBJ1-5; 8 nucleotides align to TRBD1. Per germline, CDR1 LGHNA and CDR2 YNFKEQ. This CDR3 has 16 amino acids. V shed 4 bases and J 4 bases; nucleotides not matched to a gene: 9. CDR3 loop: CASSLFVQGGNQPQHF. CDR3 DNA: TGTGCCAGCAGCCTTTTCGTACAGGGGGGGAATCAGCCCCAGCATTTT.

The chain couples TRBV5-1 to TRBJ2-5; 7 positions match TRBD1. This CDR3 spans 15 amino acids. The germline gives CDR1 SGHRS, CDR2 YFSETQ. Unmatched junction bases numbered 11, after V lost 4 bases and J lost 5 bases. The CDR3 is CASSDGTAGGETQYF. DNA for the CDR3: TGCGCCAGCAGCGACGGGACAGCTGGTGGGGAGACCCAGTACTTC.

The chain combines TRBV12-3 or TRBV12-4 with TRBJ2-3; 7 bases match TRBD1. The V and J ends lost 3 bases and 4 bases, in that order; junction bases with no gene match: 7. This CDR3 is 15 amino acids long. The CDR3 is CASSLGRGQADTQYF. In nucleotides, the CDR3 is TGTGCCAGCAGTTTGGGGAGAGGACAGGCAGATACGCAGTATTTT.

DNA for the CDR3: TGCGCCAGCAGCGCCGGACCGGGGTCGCACACAGATACGCAGTATTTT. This codes for CASSAGPGSHTDTQYF. The J gene is TRBJ2-3, the V gene TRBV5-1, with D possibly being TRBD2 (5 bases). With 4 bases removed from V and 2 bases from J, the gap between germline ends came to 17 bases. This CDR3 comprises 16 residues. Looked up from germline, CDR1 is SGHRS and CDR2 is YFSETQ.

V usage is TRBV6-2 or TRBV6-3 and J usage is TRBJ2-4, with 7 nucleotides matching TRBD1. The DNA end is more similar to TRBJ2-7, so the J call may be wrong. This CDR3 is 19 amino acids long. CDR1 MNHEY and CDR2 SVGEGT come from the germline V gene. The CDR3 sequence: CASSYEKVAPRQGLYEQYF. Written as DNA, the CDR3 is TGTGCCAGCAGTTACGAGAAGGTGGCCCCTCGACAGGGCCTCTACGAGCAGTACTTC.

J is TRBJ2-1 and V is TRBV29-1, with 13 bases that match TRBD2. V lost 1 base to trimming and J lost 7 bases; unmatched junction nucleotides: 16. This CDR3 comprises 19 residues. Per germline, CDR1 SQVTM and CDR2 ANQGSEA. The CDR3 region has the DNA TGCAGCGTTGAAGGGCCGGGACTAGCGGGGAGGACGCGTAGGAATGAGCAGTTCTTC. It translates to CSVEGPGLAGRTRRNEQFF.

The V and J genes are TRBV11-2 and TRBJ2-5; TRBD2 matches 10 bases. After removal of 4 bases from V and 3 bases from J, the junction contained 5 bases not matched to a gene. There are 15 residues in the CDR3. The germline V gene has CDR1 SGHAT and CDR2 FQNNGV. The CDR3 DNA is TGTGCCAGCAGCTCAGAAGGACTAGCGGAAGAGACCCAGTACTTC. It is translated as CASSSEGLAEETQYF.

V and J are TRBV5-1 and TRBJ2-3, with D uncertain. CDR1 is SGHRS and CDR2 is YFSETQ in the germline V gene. Trimming left V 4 bases short and J 2 bases short, with 14 bases between. CDR3 length equals 15 residues. The CDR3 nucleotides read TGCGCCAGCAGCCGAATACCCCAGCCCACAGATACGCAGTATTTT. It translates to CASSRIPQPTDTQYF.

The chain employs TRBV7-8 and TRBJ2-7; 12 bases are a match to TRBD2. V lost 5 bases, J lost 3 bases, and 8 bases stayed unmatched. This CDR3 contains 16 residues. The germline V gene encodes CDR1 SGHVS and CDR2 FQNEAQ. CDR3 sequence (DNA): TGTGCCAGCAGCCGTAGACTAGCGGGAGTTCTCTACGAGCAGTACTTC. Translated, it gives CASSRRLAGVLYEQYF. Together with reference TRBV7-8 and TRBJ2-7, the CDR3 gives the full variable domain: GAGVSQSPRYKVAKRGQDVALRCDPISGHVSLFWYQQALGQGPEFLTYFQNEAQLDKSGLPSDRFFAERPEGSVSTLKIQRTQQEDSAVYLCASSRRLAGVLYEQYFGPGTRLTVT.

This clonotype appeared once. The V and J genes are TRBV20-1 and TRBJ2-1; 12 bases are a match to TRBD2. This CDR3 is 15 amino acids long. Germline CDR1 is DFQATT and CDR2 is SNEGSKA (reference sequence). V lost 3 bases, J lost 8 bases, and 8 bases stayed unmatched. The CDR3: CSARDRTSGIDEQFF. Here the CDR3 DNA reads TGCAGTGCTAGGGACCGGACTAGCGGGATAGATGAGCAGTTCTTC.

V usage is TRBV7-2 and J usage is TRBJ1-2; the D gene is possibly TRBD1 (5 bases). Germline CDR1 SGHTA, CDR2 FQGNSA. V lost 5 bases and J 7 bases, leaving 20 bases between the germline ends. CDR3 size: 15 residues. The CDR3 DNA reads TGTGCCAGCAGCCCCCCAGGGCAGGGCTTAGGTGGCTACACCTTC. The encoded protein is CASSPPGQGLGGYTF.